The 12 T cell receptor beta chains below were found in one sample sequenced in a study of molecular identifiers for immune sequencing clone quantification. TCRdb reprocessed the PCR reads via MiXCR and lists one record per CDR3 protein. The sample consists of roughly 97,000 distinct CDR3 sequences, approximately 24% of them appearing once. The sequenced material came from naive CD8+ T cells from blood, with Jurkat cell RNA spiked in. Indicated subset: FACS-sorted CD8+CD4-CCR7+CD45RA+ naive T cells. The receptors shown here come from a human donor in good health. Some libraries in this study had Jurkat cell RNA spiked in.

This clonotype appeared many times. This rearrangement joins TRBV28 to TRBJ2-7; weak D call: TRBD1 (6 bases). This CDR3 region has 16 residues. The V gene lost 4 bases and the J gene lost 2 bases, with 18 bases spanning the gap. Per the germline V gene, CDR1 is MDHEN and CDR2 is SYDVKM. The CDR3 DNA is TGTGCCAGCAGTTCACCAGGACAGAATGCCCCCTACGAGCAGTACTTC. This encodes CASSSPGQNAPYEQYF.

As for this clonotype: This could be a read error, since a much larger clone is one nucleotide away. The CDR3 nucleotides read TGTGCCAGCAGTTACTCGCTAGCGGGGGGAGCGGCCTACGAGCAGTACTTC. Translating gives CASSYSLAGGAAYEQYF. The genes are TRBV6-5 and TRBJ2-7, with TRBD2 identical over 11 bases. V lost 0 bases, J lost 2 bases, and 6 bases stayed unmatched. The CDR3 is 17 amino acids. In germline, CDR1 is MNHEY, CDR2 SVGAGI.

This clonotype was observed many times. The chain links TRBV7-6 to TRBJ2-3, with 8 bases lining up with TRBD2. CDR1 is SGHVS, CDR2 FNYEAQ, per germline. CDR3 length: 14 residues. Trimming at V came to 5 bases and at J to 4 bases, leaving 5 bases not matched to a gene. The CDR3 DNA sequence: TGTGCCAGCAGCCCGGCGGGGGGCTCAGATACGCAGTATTTT. Translating it yields CASSPAGGSDTQYF.

V usage is TRBV27 and J usage is TRBJ2-7; D is perhaps TRBD2 (5 bases). The V end was cut by 2 bases, the J end by 0 bases, with 8 bases between. Germline CDR1 MNHEY, CDR2 SMNVEV (reference sequence). The CDR3 runs 14 residues. In DNA, the CDR3 is TGTGCCAGCAGTTTAAAGCGGAGCTCCTACGAGCAGTACTTC. Amino acid sequence: CASSLKRSSYEQYF.

This clonotype was counted many times. The chain is built from TRBV3-1 and TRBJ2-5; D is perhaps TRBD2 (5 bases). V was pared by 2 bases and J by 5 bases, with 18 bases between. CDR3 size: 16 residues. CDR1 LGHDT and CDR2 YNNKEL come from the germline V gene (reference sequence). The CDR3 DNA sequence: TGTGCCAGCAGCCAAATAACTAGGGCACCATTGGAGACCCAGTACTTC. It codes for CASSQITRAPLETQYF.

The rearrangement links TRBV4-3 to TRBJ2-1, with D possibly TRBD1 on 6 matching bases. The V end lost 0 bases, the J end lost 0 bases, and 9 bases lay between the germline ends. In germline, CDR1 is LGHNA, CDR2 YSLEER. The CDR3 runs to 16 residues. The CDR3 DNA follows: TGCGCCAGCAGCCAAGATTCACAGGGCTCCTACAATGAGCAGTTCTTC. It translates to CASSQDSQGSYNEQFF.

The rearrangement uses TRBV6-2 or TRBV6-3 and TRBJ2-1, with TRBD1 as a possible D gene (6 bases). The ends were cut back, 4 bases at V and 0 bases at J, with 13 bases in the middle. CDR1 is MNHEY and CDR2 is SVGEGT in the germline V gene. This CDR3 spans 16 amino acids. The CDR3 loop reads CASSFRQVHSYNEQFF. CDR3 sequence (DNA): TGTGCCAGCAGTTTCCGACAGGTCCACTCCTACAATGAGCAGTTCTTC.

This clonotype was seen ten or more times. V is TRBV7-2 and J is TRBJ2-7, with a weak D call TRBD2 (6 bases). There are 14 residues in the CDR3. Trimming removed 0 bases from V and 5 bases from J, with 11 bases in between. CDR1 is SGHTA, CDR2 FQGNSA, per germline. CDR3 in amino acids: CASSLALAPNEQYF. The CDR3 DNA is TGTGCCAGCAGCTTAGCACTAGCCCCGAACGAGCAGTACTTC.

By share of the sample, this clonotype is medium-sized (0.01 to 0.1%). The rearrangement joins TRBV27 to TRBJ2-3, with 10 bases aligning to TRBD2. Germline V gives CDR1 MNHEY, CDR2 SMNVEV (reference sequence). The CDR3 loop spans 15 amino acids. Trimming took 6 bases from V and 5 from J; bases not matched to a gene: 8. The CDR3 coding sequence is TGTGCCAGCAGCTTGCTAGCGGGAGTTGTAGATACGCAGTATTTT. Translation: CASSLLAGVVDTQYF.

In its sample, this clonotype was seen many times. The rearrangement links TRBV15 to TRBJ2-3; TRBD2 matches at 10 bases. This CDR3 has 16 amino acids. CDR1 is LNHNV, CDR2 YYDKDF, per germline (reference sequence). The V gene end was trimmed by 1 base and the J gene end by 5 bases; junction bases not matched to a gene: 6. The CDR3 reads CATSRGLAGPRDTQYF. In nucleotides, the CDR3 is TGTGCCACCAGCAGAGGACTAGCGGGCCCCAGAGATACGCAGTATTTT.

The chain is built from TRBV4-3 and TRBJ2-2; D is possibly TRBD1 (6 bases). The V end lost 1 base, the J end lost 7 bases, and 10 bases lay between the germline ends. The CDR3 is 14 residues long. Germline CDR1 and CDR2: LGHNA and YSLEER. CDR3 DNA: TGCGCCAGCAGCCAAGGACAGGCCGGCGGGGAGCTGTTTTTT. This codes for CASSQGQAGGELFF.

This clonotype appeared a few times. The chain links TRBV12-3 or TRBV12-4 to TRBJ1-5, with D unclear. Trimming removed 7 bases at V and 1 base at J, with 20 bases between. CDR3 length: 17 residues. CDR3 coding DNA: TGTGCCAGCACCACTTTATACATAGACCTAAGCAATCAGCCCCAGCATTTT. Its protein product is CASTTLYIDLSNQPQHF.